Each of the 26 T cell receptor beta chains below was sequenced from the same sample in a study of cytomegalovirus exposure and HLA in healthy donors. The primer mix had 60 Vbeta and 13 Jbeta primers. Produced via immunoSEQ multiplex PCR; TCRdb's table is partial and in-frame only. In the table there are about 120,000 clones, 60% to 85% of which are singletons. Sequencing was carried out using PBMCs. The receptors come from a woman between 40 and 55 years old in good health and CMV-seropositive.

This clone was found a few times. V gene TRBV4-1 combines with J gene TRBJ1-1; 7 bases are a match to TRBD1. The CDR3 covers 14 residues. J was trimmed by 6 bases and V by 1 base; bases with no gene match: 5. The germline CDR1 and CDR2 sequences are MGHRA and YSYEKL. The CDR3, as DNA: TGCGCCAGCAGCCAAGGGGGAGACAGGGCTGAAGCTTTCTTT. This sequence encodes CASSQGGDRAEAFF.

The V call is TRBV7-2, the J call TRBJ1-2, with D tentatively TRBD1 (5 bases). V dropped 2 bases and J dropped 4 bases, with 11 bases sitting between them. This CDR3 region has 14 residues. Germline V gene lookup returns CDR1 SGHTA and CDR2 FQGNSA. The DNA for the CDR3 is TGTGCCAGCAGCTTAAATGGGGACTCCTATGGCTACACCTTC. Amino acid sequence: CASSLNGDSYGYTF.

This clone qualifies as medium-sized. The chain links TRBV4-1 to TRBJ2-7; D may be TRBD2 (5 bases). Germline CDR1 reads MGHRA; CDR2 reads YSYEKL. There are 16 residues in the CDR3. Between the trimmed V and J ends, which lost 2 bases and 6 bases, there was a span of 20 bases. CDR3 bases: TGCGCCAGCAGCCAAAGCCCCACGTGGCTAGCATCCGAGCAGTACTTC. Translation gives CASSQSPTWLASEQYF.

The CDR3 here is CASSLGTGNEQFF. The CDR3 DNA reads TGTGCCAGCAGCTTAGGTACGGGTAACGAGCAGTTCTTC. The chain couples TRBV11-2 to TRBJ2-1; no clear D gene. CDR3 length equals 13 residues. Trimming removed 1 base at V and 10 bases at J, with 11 bases between. Germline V gene data show CDR1 as SGHAT and CDR2 as FQNNGV.

The rearrangement uses TRBV5-6 and TRBJ1-1; a possible D gene is TRBD1 (5 bases). Germline CDR1 SGHDT, CDR2 YYEEEE. Trimming cost V 3 bases and J 2 bases, with 11 bases left between them. The CDR3 extends over 14 amino acids. The CDR3 coding sequence is TGTGCCAGCAGCTCTTGGGGCTATAACACTGAAGCTTTCTTT. Its protein product is CASSSWGYNTEAFF.

This chain uses TRBV15 with TRBJ2-1, with 8 positions matching TRBD2. Germline trimming cut 7 bases from V and 5 bases from J; bases unmatched to any gene: 7. The V gene's germline CDR1 is LNHNV and CDR2 YYDKDF (reference sequence). The CDR3 is 14 residues long. Written as DNA, the CDR3 is TGTGCCACCATCCTTTTGACTAGCGACAATGAGCAGTTCTTC. It encodes CATILLTSDNEQFF. Full variable domain (remainder filled in from reference TRBV15 and TRBJ2-1): DAMVIQNPRYQVTQFGKPVTLSCSQTLNHNVMYWYQQKSSQAPKLLFHYYDKDFNNEADTPDNFQSRRPNTSFCFLDIRSPGLGDTAMYLCATILLTSDNEQFFGPGTRLTVL.

The V and J genes are TRBV4-1 and TRBJ2-3, with TRBD2 identical over 12 bases. Per germline, CDR1 MGHRA and CDR2 YSYEKL. After removal of 1 base from V and 5 bases from J, the junction contained 4 bases not matched to a gene. The CDR3 is 16 residues long. The chain's CDR3 is CASSQGLAGAGDTQYF. The CDR3 bases are TGCGCCAGCAGCCAAGGACTAGCGGGGGCGGGAGATACGCAGTATTTT.

This clone has only one observation. The chain carries TRBV5-1 and TRBJ1-1; 9 positions match TRBD1. Germline V gene sequence: CDR1 SGHRS, CDR2 YFSETQ. With V trimmed by 2 bases and J by 0 bases, 5 bases remained unmatched. The CDR3 is 16 residues long. The CDR3 loop is CASSLQGAFMNTEAFF. DNA for the CDR3: TGCGCCAGCAGCTTACAGGGGGCGTTCATGAACACTGAAGCTTTCTTT.

This clone was recorded a few times. J is TRBJ2-5 and V is TRBV6-1, with a tentative D call TRBD1 (6 bases). The CDR3 has 16 amino acids. Trimming stripped 2 bases from V and 2 bases from J, with 15 bases between. Germline CDR1 MNHNS, CDR2 SASEGT. The DNA of the CDR3 is TGTGCCAGCAGTGAAAGGGGGAAAGGCCGGCAAGAGACCCAGTACTTC. Protein: CASSERGKGRQETQYF.

The CDR3 DNA reads TGTGCTAGTGGTTTGGTACCCAGCATTCAGTACTTC. This gives the protein CASGLVPSIQYF. The chain employs TRBV12-5 and TRBJ2-4; D is undetermined. The CDR3 spans 12 residues. CDR1 and CDR2 (germline): LGHNT, FRNRAP. Deletions cut 0 bases from V and 9 bases from J, with 6 bases between.

V is TRBV9 and J is TRBJ2-5; 12 nucleotides agree with TRBD2. CDR3 length equals 15 residues. Germline CDR1 and CDR2: SGDLS and YYNGEE. V shed 3 bases, J shed 2 bases, and the junction held 2 bases outside the gene matches. The CDR3 spells CASSGGTSGQETQYF. CDR3 nucleotides: TGTGCCAGCAGCGGGGGGACTAGCGGGCAAGAGACCCAGTACTTC. Full variable domain (rest looked up from reference TRBV9 and TRBJ2-5): DSGVTQTPKHLITATGQRVTLRCSPRSGDLSVYWYQQSLDQGLQFLIQYYNGEERAKGNILERFSAQQFPDLHSELNLSSLELGDSALYFCASSGGTSGQETQYFGPGTRLLVL.

The rearrangement uses TRBV4-3 and TRBJ2-2; a weak D match, TRBD1 (7 bases). V lost 0 bases and J 4 bases, leaving 12 bases between the germline ends. Germline CDR1 and CDR2: LGHNA and YSLEER. This CDR3 has 16 residues. CDR3 nucleotides: TGCGCCAGCAGCCAAGATTCCAGGGGGGCCACCGGGGAGCTGTTTTTT. Translating gives CASSQDSRGATGELFF.

This clone turned up a few times. This sequence joins TRBV5-6 and TRBJ2-5; D gene uncertain. Trimming cost V 0 bases and J 5 bases, with 5 bases left between them. The CDR3 runs 12 residues. CDR1 is SGHDT and CDR2 is YYEEEE in the germline V gene. CDR3 sequence: CASSLVRETQYF. In nucleotides, the CDR3 is TGTGCCAGCAGCTTGGTGAGGGAGACCCAGTACTTC.

The chain links TRBV15 to TRBJ1-2, with D possibly TRBD1 on 5 matching bases. The V gene lost 0 bases and the J gene lost 4 bases, with 12 bases spanning the gap. Per germline, CDR1 LNHNV and CDR2 YYDKDF (reference sequence). The CDR3 contains 15 residues. The CDR3 loop is CATSRDRGGGYGYTF. DNA for the CDR3: TGTGCCACCAGCAGAGATCGGGGGGGAGGCTATGGCTACACCTTC. The whole variable domain, remainder taken from reference TRBV15 and TRBJ1-2, is DAMVIQNPRYQVTQFGKPVTLSCSQTLNHNVMYWYQQKSSQAPKLLFHYYDKDFNNEADTPDNFQSRRPNTSFCFLDIRSPGLGDTAMYLCATSRDRGGGYGYTFGSGTRLTVV.

The rearrangement links TRBV7-9 to TRBJ1-6; D is unclear. Germline CDR1 and CDR2: SEHNR and FQNEAQ (reference sequence). V was pared by 10 bases and J by 8 bases, with 15 bases between. The CDR3 loop spans 13 amino acids. CDR3 DNA sequence: TGTGCCATCGGGGTGGACCAGTATTCACCCCTCCACTTT. Its protein product is CAIGVDQYSPLHF.

The gene calls are TRBV7-3 and TRBJ2-1; a possible D gene is TRBD2 (5 bases). V was cut by 0 bases and J by 6 bases, with 9 bases left in between. Germline V gene sequence: CDR1 SGHTA, CDR2 FQGTGA. The CDR3 extends over 14 amino acids. The CDR3 protein is CASSLTIEGNEQFF. As DNA, the CDR3 is TGTGCCAGCAGCTTAACGATCGAGGGCAATGAGCAGTTCTTC.

The rearrangement joins TRBV7-9 to TRBJ1-2; the D is unclear. The CDR3 covers 14 residues. CDR1 is SEHNR and CDR2 is FQNEAQ in the germline V gene (reference sequence). V was cut by 1 base and J by 0 bases, with 6 bases left in between. CDR3 nucleotides: TGTGCCAGCAGCTTAGGTCCGGCTAACTATGGCTACACCTTC. The encoded protein is CASSLGPANYGYTF. Full variable domain (rest looked up from reference TRBV7-9 and TRBJ1-2): DTGVSQNPRHKITKRGQNVTFRCDPISEHNRLYWYRQTLGQGPEFLTYFQNEAQLEKSRLLSDRFSAERPKGSFSTLEIQRTEQGDSAMYLCASSLGPANYGYTFGSGTRLTVV.

This clone has just a few counts. The J gene is TRBJ2-2, the V gene TRBV4-1; 8 bases are shared with TRBD1. Germline V gene lookup returns CDR1 MGHRA and CDR2 YSYEKL. The CDR3 is made up of 15 amino acids. Unmatched junction bases numbered 1, after V lost 0 bases and J lost 4 bases. CDR3 nucleotide sequence: TGCGCCAGCAGCCAAGAACAGGGGGGCACCGGGGAGCTGTTTTTT. Encoded protein: CASSQEQGGTGELFF.

The genes are TRBV7-8 and TRBJ1-4; D gene unclear. Deletions cut 2 bases from V and 6 bases from J, with 13 bases between. The CDR3 has 15 amino acids. The germline V gene encodes CDR1 SGHVS and CDR2 FQNEAQ. The CDR3 spells CASSLPGRLDEKLFF. The CDR3 DNA follows: TGTGCCAGCAGCTTACCCGGGAGGTTGGATGAAAAACTGTTTTTT. The variable domain in full, completed from reference TRBV7-8 and TRBJ1-4, reads GAGVSQSPRYKVAKRGQDVALRCDPISGHVSLFWYQQALGQGPEFLTYFQNEAQLDKSGLPSDRFFAERPEGSVSTLKIQRTQQEDSAVYLCASSLPGRLDEKLFFGSGTQLSVL.

The V and J genes are TRBV5-1 and TRBJ1-1, with 12 bases lining up with TRBD1. The CDR3 has 17 residues. Germline loops: CDR1 SGHRS, CDR2 YFSETQ. With V trimmed by 3 bases and J by 5 bases, 11 bases remained unmatched. The CDR3 DNA sequence: TGCGCCAGCAGCTCAGGTGGGACAGGGGGCGCGAGGACTGAAGCTTTCTTT. Its protein product is CASSSGGTGGARTEAFF.

This clone has a handful of counts. J is TRBJ2-7 and V is TRBV5-6; the D is unclear. CDR1 is SGHDT, CDR2 YYEEEE, per germline. Trimming shortened V by 4 bases and J by 7 bases, and 9 bases separated the two germline ends. The CDR3 is made up of 11 amino acids. CDR3 protein: CASSAAGEQYF. The CDR3, as DNA: TGTGCCAGCAGCGCCGCCGGGGAGCAGTACTTC.

This clone is a singleton in its sample. The gene calls are TRBV6-5 and TRBJ2-5, with 8 bases lining up with TRBD1. This CDR3 region has 13 residues. Germline-derived CDR1 and CDR2 are MNHEY and SVGAGI. The J segment lost 1 base and the V segment lost 6 bases, leaving 1 base of the junction unmatched. The CDR3 sequence is CASRGTGQETQYF. For the CDR3, the DNA is TGTGCCAGCAGGGGGACAGGCCAAGAGACCCAGTACTTC.

The rearrangement uses TRBV7-2 and TRBJ1-6; D not certain. Germline V gene sequence: CDR1 SGHTA, CDR2 FQGNSA. The CDR3 length is 14 residues. V was clipped by 1 base and J by 9 bases, with 10 bases between them. CDR3 in DNA: TGTGCCAGCAGCTTAGTCCCTGAGGGTTCACCCCTCCACTTT. The encoded protein is CASSLVPEGSPLHF.

J is TRBJ2-1 and V is TRBV20-1; D gene uncertain. V lost 4 bases and J 5 bases, leaving 6 bases between the germline ends. The CDR3 is 11 residues long. Germline V lookup: CDR1 DFQATT, CDR2 SNEGSKA (reference sequence). The CDR3 sequence is CSANTHNEQFF. The CDR3 DNA sequence: TGCAGTGCTAACACCCACAATGAGCAGTTCTTC.

V and J are TRBV5-8 and TRBJ1-2; D might be TRBD1 (5 bases). The CDR3 runs to 13 residues. Germline V gene lookup returns CDR1 SGHTS and CDR2 YDEGEE. V was cut by 4 bases and J by 3 bases, with 10 bases left in between. CDR3 protein: CASSPDSYYGYTF. Here the CDR3 DNA reads TGTGCCAGCAGCCCCGACAGCTACTATGGCTACACCTTC.

V and J are TRBV5-1 and TRBJ1-1, with 7 bases lining up with TRBD1. The CDR3 sequence is 13 residues long. The ends lost 6 bases at V and 2 bases at J; junction bases unmatched: 4. In germline, CDR1 is SGHRS, CDR2 YFSETQ. In DNA form, the CDR3 reads TGCGCCAGCATAGGGACAGACAACACTGAAGCTTTCTTT. Amino acids: CASIGTDNTEAFF.